These 11 T cell receptor beta chains were all obtained from the same sample, sequenced in a study of blood T cell repertoires in COVID-19 (dated by TCRdb to about 2020). Library generation was performed with the immunoSEQ multiplex PCR assay. TCRdb's version of the immuneACCESS table is confined to in-frame rearrangements and falls short of the full clone set. An unresolved V gene accounts for under half of the shortfall where checked; the remainder is of unknown origin. The sample table records approximately 100,000 clones; over 70% of these occur just once. Around 4.5% of the sample goes to the ten largest clones. The sequencing sample was made of peripheral blood. The receptors were sampled from a man in his 60s with acute or convalescent COVID-19.

This clone was picked up a small number of times. V and J are TRBV18 and TRBJ1-5, with 8 bases fitting TRBD1. This CDR3 spans 15 amino acids. Per germline, CDR1 KGHSH and CDR2 LQKENI. The ends lost 2 bases at V and 7 bases at J; junction bases unmatched: 7. CDR3 DNA sequence: TGTGCCAGCTCACCATCCCAGGGGGCAGGGCAGCCCCAGCATTTT. Its translation: CASSPSQGAGQPQHF.

This chain links TRBV19 with TRBJ2-1; 9 positions agree with TRBD1. The trim removed 6 bases at V and 5 bases at J, leaving 8 bases unmatched. The CDR3 consists of 15 residues. CDR1 LNHDA and CDR2 SQIVND come from the germline V gene (reference sequence). The CDR3 nucleotides read TGTGCCAGTAGCTCGGGGGGACAGGGCAACAATGAGCAGTTCTTC. This gives the protein CASSSGGQGNNEQFF.

The chain is built from TRBV9 and TRBJ2-5; TRBD2 matches at 12 bases. V lost 0 bases and J lost 0; bases outside the gene matches: 6. There are 18 residues in the CDR3. Germline values: CDR1 SGDLS, CDR2 YYNGEE. CDR3 in amino acids: CASSVADSSGGDQETQYF. The CDR3 region has the DNA TGTGCCAGCAGCGTAGCCGATTCTAGCGGGGGGGACCAAGAGACCCAGTACTTC. The entire variable domain, with the rest obtained from reference TRBV9 and TRBJ2-5, is as follows: DSGVTQTPKHLITATGQRVTLRCSPRSGDLSVYWYQQSLDQGLQFLIQYYNGEERAKGNILERFSAQQFPDLHSELNLSSLELGDSALYFCASSVADSSGGDQETQYFGPGTRLLVL.

The V call is TRBV4-1, the J call TRBJ2-5; D gene unclear. The germline V gene encodes CDR1 MGHRA and CDR2 YSYEKL. The ends were cut back, 0 bases at V and 4 bases at J, with 15 bases in the middle. The CDR3 contains 16 residues. This CDR3 reads CASSQDPGTMGETQYF. The DNA of the CDR3 is TGCGCCAGCAGCCAAGATCCAGGCACCATGGGAGAGACCCAGTACTTC.

V gene TRBV2 combines with J gene TRBJ2-7; D possibly corresponds to TRBD1 (5 bases). This CDR3 has 13 residues. The germline V gene encodes CDR1 SNHLY and CDR2 FYNNEI. Trimming cost V 6 bases and J 3 bases, with 12 bases left between them. The CDR3 DNA sequence: TGTGCCAGCAGCGTTATACAGGACTACGAGCAGTACTTC. Translating it yields CASSVIQDYEQYF.

V is TRBV11-3 and J is TRBJ2-2; possible D gene TRBD1, 5 bases. With 6 bases removed from V and 1 base from J, the gap between germline ends came to 6 bases. CDR3 length: 13 residues. Looked up from germline, CDR1 is SGHNT and CDR2 is YENEEA. The DNA for the CDR3 is TGTGCCAGCAGAGACAGGAACACCGGGGAGCTGTTTTTT. Protein: CASRDRNTGELFF.

This chain connects TRBV2 to TRBJ2-2; weak D call: TRBD2 (6 bases). Trimming cost V 6 bases and J 3 bases, with 11 bases left between them. The V gene's germline CDR1 is SNHLY and CDR2 FYNNEI. The CDR3 extends over 14 amino acids. The CDR3 loop is CASRSGTDTGELFF. In DNA form, the CDR3 reads TGTGCCAGCAGATCCGGGACTGACACCGGGGAGCTGTTTTTT.

A few counts support this clone. The CDR3 DNA reads TGTGCCAGCAGCTTAGCGTCAGGGAACTCTGGGGCCAACGTCCTGACTTTC. Its protein product is CASSLASGNSGANVLTF. The chain couples TRBV7-2 to TRBJ2-6; possible D gene TRBD1, 5 bases. The CDR3 consists of 17 residues. Trimming cost V 0 bases and J 0 bases, with 9 bases left between them. In germline, CDR1 is SGHTA, CDR2 FQGNSA.

The chain couples TRBV12-1 to TRBJ2-3; no check of the table's D call, TRBD1, against the DNA was made. TRBV12-1 is tagged as a pseudogene. The CDR3 contains 19 residues. The CDR3 sequence: CASSAIPSRGHTTTDTQYF. In DNA, the CDR3 is TGTGCCAGCAGCGCCATCCCTTCTAGGGGCCACACTACCACAGATACGCAGTATTTT.

The V and J genes are TRBV7-2 and TRBJ1-5, with TRBD1 as a possible D gene (6 bases). From germline, CDR1 is SGHTA and CDR2 FQGNSA. There are 15 residues in the CDR3. V dropped 1 base and J dropped 11 bases, with 18 bases sitting between them. CDR3 nucleotides: TGTGCCAGCAGCTTAGTAGGGGGAGAACGTGGGGCCCAGCATTTT. Translation gives CASSLVGGERGAQHF.

This clone was found a few times. The rearrangement links TRBV4-1 to TRBJ2-3, with 8 bases that match TRBD2. Germline assignment: CDR1 MGHRA and CDR2 YSYEKL. The CDR3 has 19 residues. The ends lost 4 bases at V and 2 bases at J; junction bases unmatched: 17. The CDR3 reads CASSLDPLRVAGHTDTQYF. In DNA form, the CDR3 reads TGCGCCAGCAGCCTAGACCCCCTTCGGGTAGCGGGGCACACAGATACGCAGTATTTT.